This T cell receptor (beta chain) was sequenced in a study of blood T cells in healthy people across ages. On the study more broadly: Template switching caught about one barcoded beta molecule for each two T cells.

Alongside a J-beta primer mix, a sample-barcoded 5' primer served in a second PCR lasting about 7 to 11 cycles. In TCRdb, the 5' RACE reads were re-called with MiXCR into one record per CDR3 protein. The data contain about 1,800,000 distinct CDR3 sequences, over 25% of them singletons. After removal of 7 bases from V and 3 bases from J, the junction contained 5 bases not matched to a gene. The CDR3 is made up of 13 amino acids. Germline loops: CDR1 MNHNS, CDR2 SASEGT. Drawing of peripheral blood yielded ten milliliters from each donor. At least 6.5 million PBMCs were isolated per sample. The specimen was blood. This chain connects TRBV6-1 to TRBJ1-1, with TRBD1 identical over 7 bases. The sequence derives from a woman aged 25 to 45 in good health. CDR3: CASNQGGDTEAFF. CDR3 bases: TGTGCCAGCAACCAGGGGGGAGACACTGAAGCTTTCTTT.